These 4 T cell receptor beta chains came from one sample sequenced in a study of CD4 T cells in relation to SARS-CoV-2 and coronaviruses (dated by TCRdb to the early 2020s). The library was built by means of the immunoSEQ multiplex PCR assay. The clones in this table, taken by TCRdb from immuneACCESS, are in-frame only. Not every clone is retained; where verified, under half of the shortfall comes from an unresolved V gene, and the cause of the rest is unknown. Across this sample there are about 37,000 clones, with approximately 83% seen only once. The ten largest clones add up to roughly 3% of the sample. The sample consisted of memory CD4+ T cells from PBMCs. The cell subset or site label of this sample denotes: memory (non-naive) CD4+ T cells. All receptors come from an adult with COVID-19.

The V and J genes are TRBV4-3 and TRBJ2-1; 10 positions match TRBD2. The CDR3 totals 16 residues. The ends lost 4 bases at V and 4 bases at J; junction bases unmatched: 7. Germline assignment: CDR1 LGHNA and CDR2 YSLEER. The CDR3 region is CASSPLGLARYNEQFF. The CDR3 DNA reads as TGCGCCAGCAGCCCTTTGGGACTAGCGCGATACAATGAGCAGTTCTTC.

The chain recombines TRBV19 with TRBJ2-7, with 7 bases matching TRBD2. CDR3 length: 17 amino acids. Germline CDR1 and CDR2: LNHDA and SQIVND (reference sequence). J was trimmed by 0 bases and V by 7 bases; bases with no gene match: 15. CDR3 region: CASTPRGEGFSSYEQYF. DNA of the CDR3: TGTGCCAGTACCCCTCGGGGGGAGGGCTTTTCCTCCTACGAGCAGTACTTC.

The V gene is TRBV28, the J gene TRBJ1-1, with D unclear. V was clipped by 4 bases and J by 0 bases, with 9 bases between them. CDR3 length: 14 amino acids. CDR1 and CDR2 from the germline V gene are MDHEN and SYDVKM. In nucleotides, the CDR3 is TGTGCCAGCAGTTCAAGACACCTGAACACTGAAGCTTTCTTT. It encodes CASSSRHLNTEAFF.

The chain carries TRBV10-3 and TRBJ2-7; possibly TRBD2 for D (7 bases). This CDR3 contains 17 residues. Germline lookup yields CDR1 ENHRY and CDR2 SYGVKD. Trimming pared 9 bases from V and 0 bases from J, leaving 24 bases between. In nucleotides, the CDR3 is TGTGCCATGGGGGGGCCTTCCGGGACACCAAACTCCTACGAGCAGTACTTC. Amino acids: CAMGGPSGTPNSYEQYF.